This T cell receptor beta chain was captured in a study of radiotherapy plus CTLA-4 blockade in lung cancer. Study-wide results and limits: Clones derived from tumor TCRs expanded in blood after radiotherapy plus ipilimumab.

The trim removed 5 bases at V and 5 bases at J, leaving 8 bases unmatched. Germline CDR1 reads MDHEN; CDR2 reads SYDVKM. The CDR3 loop spans 14 amino acids. Of note for this clone: The antigen is not known.

Some clones are missing from TCRdb's copy, which holds only in-frame ones; the method was immunoSEQ multiplex PCR. The sample has fewer than 65,000 clones, just under 85% seen once. The V call is TRBV28, the J call TRBJ2-7; 8 nucleotides align to TRBD2. The sequences come from peripheral blood, collected from a patient treated with radiotherapy plus ipilimumab. This receptor was identified in a human donor with non-small cell lung cancer whose response to radiotherapy plus ipilimumab could not be evaluated. The CDR3 DNA reads as TGTGCCAGCAGTCTCGGGACTAGGATCCACGAGCAGTACTTC. This gives the protein CASSLGTRIHEQYF. Full variable domain (rest looked up from reference TRBV28 and TRBJ2-7): DVKVTQSSRYLVKRTGEKVFLECVQDMDHENMFWYRQDPGLGLRLIYFSYDVKMKEKGDIPEGYSVSREKKERFSLILESASTNQTSMYLCASSLGTRIHEQYFGPGTRLTVT.